Here is one T cell receptor beta chain with its context. What it recognizes is unknown. Using immunoSEQ multiplex PCR, the repertoire was profiled, and TCRdb retains in-frame clones only, with some absent. This table holds more than 95,000 clones, about 90% found once. Trimming pared 5 bases from V and 4 bases from J, leaving 21 bases between. The germline CDR1 and CDR2 sequences are SGHTA and FQGNSA. The CDR3 spans 16 residues. Blood was sampled at baseline, cycle 4 day 1, and cycle 7 day 1. The data were obtained in a study of OX40 agonist ivuxolimab in advanced cancers. Study summary: Age averaged around 58 years (range roughly 20 to 90), and 82.7% were male. Study outcomes and limitations: At 0.1 to 3.0 mg/kg, clonal expansion of CD4+ and CD8+ blood T cells had occurred by week 6.

This material consisted of CD4+ or CD8+ T cells sorted from blood, taken in a trial of the OX40 agonist ivuxolimab. The clonotype comes from an adult with an advanced solid tumor such as melanoma, head and neck, liver or kidney cancer. The chain has TRBV7-2 and TRBJ2-7, with D perhaps TRBD1 (6 bases). CDR3 sequence reads: CASSLGQSNTIYEQYF. DNA for the CDR3: TGTGCCAGCAGCCTAGGACAGAGCAATACCATATACGAGCAGTACTTC.